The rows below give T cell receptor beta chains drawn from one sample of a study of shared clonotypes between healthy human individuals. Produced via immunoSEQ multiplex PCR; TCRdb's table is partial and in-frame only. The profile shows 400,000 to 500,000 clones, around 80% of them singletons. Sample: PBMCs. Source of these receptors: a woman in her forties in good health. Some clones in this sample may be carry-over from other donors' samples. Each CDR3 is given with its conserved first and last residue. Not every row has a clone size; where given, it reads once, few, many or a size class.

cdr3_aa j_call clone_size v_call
CATSPGQGVEQYF TRBJ2-7 NA TRBV2
CASSQGRRQAISYEQYF NA NA TRBV4-1
CASSENVGATEAFF TRBJ1-1 NA TRBV10-1
CASSQDVGWGTGELFF TRBJ2-2 once TRBV4-3
CSVGGETQYF TRBJ2-5 NA TRBV29-1
CASSKTSRTGVTYEQYF TRBJ2-7 NA TRBV21-1
CASSKVYSQDCDEQYF TRBJ2-7 NA TRBV21-1
CASSQEAGVASSYNEQFF TRBJ2-1 NA TRBV4-3
CASSLGSSGSYEQYF TRBJ2-7 NA TRBV7-9
CAISESGGPGANVLTF TRBJ2-6 NA TRBV10-3
CASSDQNSYGYTF TRBJ1-2 few TRBV19
CASSPSVKLTSTDTQYF TRBJ2-3 NA TRBV19
CASSSSGHSYEQYF TRBJ2-7 NA TRBV7-2
CASSLRQDFAEAFF TRBJ1-1 few TRBV28
CASKVPHYEQYF TRBJ2-7 NA TRBV28
CASSLEVAGRANIQYF TRBJ2-4 NA TRBV11-2
CASSLAPPETQYF TRBJ2-5 NA TRBV5-4
CASSQEQGVTQYF TRBJ2-5 many TRBV14
CASSQDQGADTQYF TRBJ2-3 NA TRBV4-1
CASSLVRGDEKLFF TRBJ1-4 NA TRBV27
CASSQGTGESNEKLFF TRBJ1-4 NA TRBV5-1
CASSLMFSGANVLTF TRBJ2-6 once TRBV7-8
CASSLTRDAYEQYF TRBJ2-7 NA TRBV27
CAIRPGQGVSADLNSYNEQFF TRBJ2-1 NA TRBV10-3
CASSEGHKDQPQHF TRBJ1-5 NA TRBV19
CASSQLAGGTDTQYF TRBJ2-3 NA TRBV4-3
CASSYVVSQNTEAFF TRBJ1-1 NA TRBV6-5
CASSLAESEQFF TRBJ2-1 NA TRBV28
CASNPRTTDNQPQHF TRBJ1-5 few TRBV19
CASSVEGTPQETQYF TRBJ2-5 NA TRBV9
CASSLAMAQSVSIQYF TRBJ2-4 NA TRBV5-1
CAWSVQWGLRYEQYF TRBJ2-7 NA TRBV30